This T cell receptor beta chain was recorded in a study of cytomegalovirus exposure and HLA in healthy donors. CDR3 length equals 18 residues. The germline CDR1 and CDR2 sequences are SGHRS and YFSETQ. After removal of 3 bases from V and 0 bases from J, the junction contained 11 bases not matched to a gene. 60 Vbeta and 13 Jbeta primers were used in PCR. Using immunoSEQ multiplex PCR, the repertoire was profiled, and TCRdb retains in-frame clones only, with some absent. Here the sample spans 74,000 or so clones, around 81% being singletons. Findings of the study overall: Relative to the approximately 630-donor mean, N-insertions were reportedly fewer in an Asian-associated ancestry cluster in a later analysis. Exclusion as indistinguishable affected some V segments, including TRBV6-2 and TRBV6-3. Presence/absence analyses supposed approximately even sequencing depth among donors. In a later analysis, HLA-associated beta chains showed higher expansion and lower generation probabilities than comparable chains.

This clone was recorded once. Its antigen is still unknown. The rearrangement links TRBV5-1 to TRBJ2-7; 11 nucleotides match TRBD2. The source material was PBMCs. The TCR sequence derives from a male donor in good health and CMV-seropositive. The CDR3 coding sequence is TGCGCCAGCAGCTGGGGAACTAGCGGGGGACGAAACTCCTACGAGCAGTACTTC. Translated, it gives CASSWGTSGGRNSYEQYF.